Listed here are 32 T cell receptor beta chains from one sample, sequenced in a study of T cells in Graves' hyperthyroidism and ophthalmopathy. Researchers took RNA transcripts and amplified the TCR beta CDR3 regions from them. First-round RT-PCR targeting the TCR CDR3 was performed with the HTBI primer set. TCRdb re-derived calls from the multiplex PCR reads in MiXCR, one entry per CDR3 protein. The repertoire holds about 360,000 distinct CDR3 sequences, with roughly an eighth as singletons. The sequenced sample was blood. The receptors originated from a woman between 18 and 29 years old with Graves' hyperthyroidism.

This clonotype was seen repeatedly, ten times or more. This chain joins TRBV19 and TRBJ1-5; 7 nucleotides line up with TRBD1. Trimming took 7 bases from V and 5 from J; bases not matched to a gene: 11. CDR1 LNHDA and CDR2 SQIVND come from the germline V gene (reference sequence). The CDR3 extends over 15 amino acids. CDR3 DNA: TGTGCCAGTAAAACAGGGGAAGGATCGGATCAGCCCCAGCATTTT. Translated: CASKTGEGSDQPQHF. The full variable domain, rest sourced from reference TRBV19 and TRBJ1-5, is DGGITQSPKYLFRKEGQNVTLSCEQNLNHDAMYWYRQDPGQGLRLIYYSQIVNDFQKGDIAEGYSVSREKKESFPLTVTSAQKNPTAFYLCASKTGEGSDQPQHFGDGTRLSIL.

The chain recombines TRBV20-1 with TRBJ2-2, with D tentatively TRBD2 (6 bases). Trimming took 3 bases from V and 7 from J, leaving 15 bases between them. The CDR3 covers 14 residues. CDR1 and CDR2 (germline): DFQATT, SNEGSKA (reference sequence). The CDR3 DNA sequence: TGCAGTGCTAGGCACGGGGGTCGAGTCGGGGAGCTGTTTTTT. It yields the protein CSARHGGRVGELFF.

This clonotype appeared many times. V and J are TRBV18 and TRBJ1-1, with a possible D match to TRBD1 (6 bases). Germline V gene data show CDR1 as KGHSH and CDR2 as LQKENI. The V and J ends lost 3 bases and 6 bases respectively, with 20 bases between them. CDR3 length equals 16 residues. The CDR3 reads CASSPSKVGHASEAFF. The CDR3 DNA sequence: TGTGCCAGCTCACCCTCAAAAGTGGGACACGCATCTGAAGCTTTCTTT.

This clonotype has a count of ten or more. The V gene is TRBV20-1, the J gene TRBJ2-2, with 7 bases aligning to TRBD2. The CDR3 length is 13 residues. Germline lookup yields CDR1 DFQATT and CDR2 SNEGSKA (reference sequence). Unmatched junction bases numbered 1, after V lost 6 bases and J lost 0 bases. CDR3 in DNA: TGCAGTGCCCTAGCGGCGAACACCGGGGAGCTGTTTTTT. Encoded protein: CSALAANTGELFF.

This clonotype was recorded many times. The CDR3 spells CASSSTSDEQYF. The CDR3 bases are TGTGCCAGCAGTAGCACTAGCGACGAGCAGTACTTC. The genes are TRBV6-1 and TRBJ2-7, with 7 bases identical to TRBD2. The CDR3 length is 12 residues. J lost 5 bases, V lost 5 bases, and 3 bases had no gene match. Germline V lookup: CDR1 MNHNS, CDR2 SASEGT.

The table lists this clonotype with many counts. The V and J genes are TRBV28 and TRBJ1-4; the D gene is possibly TRBD1 (6 bases). Per germline, CDR1 MDHEN and CDR2 SYDVKM. V was pared by 3 bases and J by 5 bases, with 10 bases between. There are 14 residues in the CDR3. For the CDR3, the DNA is TGTGCCAGCAGTTTTGACAGGCCGAATGAAAAACTGTTTTTT. Protein product: CASSFDRPNEKLFF.

This clonotype was counted many times. The V and J genes are TRBV7-6 and TRBJ2-1; no clear D. Deletions cut 5 bases from V and 4 bases from J, with 12 bases between. The germline V gene encodes CDR1 SGHVS and CDR2 FNYEAQ. The CDR3 has 14 amino acids. CDR3 nucleotides: TGTGCCAGCAGCCCAGCAGGACGGTACAATGAGCAGTTCTTC. Its protein product is CASSPAGRYNEQFF.

In its sample, this clonotype was seen many times. The gene calls are TRBV2 and TRBJ2-5, with TRBD2 identical over 8 bases. Trimming removed 6 bases from V and 1 base from J; junction bases left unmatched: 7. Germline loops: CDR1 SNHLY, CDR2 FYNNEI. This CDR3 contains 15 residues. The CDR3 bases are TGTGCCAGCAGAGGGGGACTAGTTTTCCAAGAGACCCAGTACTTC. Its translation: CASRGGLVFQETQYF.

The chain couples TRBV4-3 to TRBJ2-1; 7 positions agree with TRBD2. CDR1 is LGHNA and CDR2 is YSLEER in the germline V gene. The CDR3 consists of 15 residues. J lost 15 bases, V lost 0 bases, and 14 bases had no gene match. The CDR3 region is CASSQDLIREGSLFF. The CDR3 nucleotides are TGCGCCAGCAGCCAAGATTTGATTAGGGAGGGCTCCTTGTTCTTC.

At least ten counts were recorded for this clonotype. V gene TRBV10-3 combines with J gene TRBJ2-1; no clear D gene. The CDR3 covers 11 residues. Trimming took off 3 bases at V and 6 bases at J, with 3 bases between the two ends. Germline V CDR1 and CDR2: ENHRY, SYGVKD. CDR3 sequence: CAISDGNEQFF. In DNA, the CDR3 is TGTGCCATCAGTGACGGCAATGAGCAGTTCTTC.

In this sample, this clonotype turned up many times. V gene TRBV28 combines with J gene TRBJ2-1; D gene uncertain. Germline values: CDR1 MDHEN, CDR2 SYDVKM. The length of the CDR3 is 12 residues. The V and J ends lost 4 bases and 6 bases respectively, with 7 bases between them. The CDR3 bases are TGTGCCAGCAGTTCCGTTGCCAATGAGCAGTTCTTC. Translation: CASSSVANEQFF.

Ten or more counts support this clonotype. The V call is TRBV6-5, the J call TRBJ2-7; no firm D call. The CDR3 loop spans 14 amino acids. The germline gives CDR1 MNHEY, CDR2 SVGAGI. Trimming removed 8 bases at V and 0 bases at J, with 14 bases between. The CDR3, as DNA: TGTGCCAGCGGTTCCGGCGGCAGCTCCTACGAGCAGTACTTC. Amino acids: CASGSGGSSYEQYF.

This clonotype was seen many times. The rearrangement links TRBV19 to TRBJ1-1, with 7 bases aligning to TRBD1. There are 17 residues in the CDR3. Losses at the gene ends were 6 bases for V and 1 base for J; bases not matched to a gene: 14. Germline-derived CDR1 and CDR2 are LNHDA and SQIVND (reference sequence). The CDR3 spells CASSRDSSTNRNTEAFF. CDR3 in DNA: TGTGCCAGTAGCCGGGACAGCTCTACCAACAGGAACACTGAAGCTTTCTTT.

This clonotype has only a few counts. This chain joins TRBV5-1 and TRBJ2-1, with 12 bases lining up with TRBD2. This CDR3 contains 15 residues. In germline, CDR1 is SGHRS, CDR2 YFSETQ. With 4 bases clipped from V and 5 bases from J, the junction kept 4 bases outside the gene matches. The CDR3 bases are TGCGCCAGCAGCCAACTAGCGGGGGGAAACAATGAGCAGTTCTTC. It codes for CASSQLAGGNNEQFF.

In this sample, this clonotype turned up many times. The DNA of the CDR3 is TGTGCCAGCAGCTTAGGGGGGACAGGGACTAACACTGAAGCTTTCTTT. Encoded protein: CASSLGGTGTNTEAFF. The chain couples TRBV7-6 to TRBJ1-1, with 9 bases aligning to TRBD1. The V segment lost 1 base and the J segment 2 bases; nucleotides outside the gene matches: 5. CDR1 SGHVS and CDR2 FNYEAQ come from the germline V gene. This CDR3 has 16 amino acids.

This clonotype came up a few times. A much larger clone differs by one base, so this may be a read error. The chain combines TRBV2 with TRBJ2-3; D is undetermined. Trimming pared 4 bases from V and 2 bases from J, leaving 10 bases between. The CDR3 spans 14 residues. From germline, CDR1 is SNHLY and CDR2 FYNNEI. The CDR3 region is CASSGLTSTDTQYF. The CDR3 DNA follows: TGTGCCAGCAGTGGGTTAACCTCCACAGATACGCAGTATTTT.

Note on this clonotype: A much larger clone differs by one base, so this may be a read error. The chain employs TRBV5-1 and TRBJ2-1, with D tentatively TRBD1 (5 bases). TRBJ2-7 explains the end of the DNA better; the J call may be wrong. The CDR3 consists of 14 residues. Germline CDR1 reads SGHRS; CDR2 reads YFSETQ. The CDR3 reads CASSLGRGYNEQYF. DNA for the CDR3: TGCGCCAGCAGCTTGGGAAGGGGATACAATGAGCAGTACTTC.

Only a few counts were recorded for this clonotype. The CDR3 loop is CASSQTIFHEQYF. Here the CDR3 DNA reads TGTGCCAGCAGCCAAACTATTTTCCACGAGCAGTACTTC. The chain couples TRBV14 to TRBJ2-7; no definite D call. There are 13 residues in the CDR3. Trimming cost V 2 bases and J 5 bases, with 10 bases left between them. Germline V gene sequence: CDR1 SGHDN, CDR2 FVKESK.

This clonotype appeared many times. This chain links TRBV3-1 with TRBJ2-3; 10 positions match TRBD2. This CDR3 comprises 16 residues. The junction had 2 bases not matched to a gene; V was cut back by 2 bases and J by 0 bases. CDR1 is LGHDT, CDR2 YNNKEL, per germline (reference sequence). The CDR3 reads CASSQTSGVSTDTQYF. CDR3 nucleotides: TGTGCCAGCAGCCAAACTAGCGGGGTGAGCACAGATACGCAGTATTTT.

This rearrangement joins TRBV3-1 to TRBJ2-7; the D gene is possibly TRBD1 (6 bases). The CDR3 has 14 amino acids. V was trimmed by 4 bases and J by 1 base, leaving 11 bases between them. Germline V gene lookup returns CDR1 LGHDT and CDR2 YNNKEL (reference sequence). The chain's CDR3 is CASSPYRESYEQYF. For the CDR3, the DNA is TGTGCCAGCAGCCCTTACAGGGAATCCTACGAGCAGTACTTC.

This clonotype was found a few times. This chain joins TRBV4-1 and TRBJ2-3; 12 bases fit TRBD2. This CDR3 has 16 residues. Germline CDR1 and CDR2: MGHRA and YSYEKL. The trim removed 1 base at V and 1 base at J, leaving 0 bases unmatched. This CDR3 reads CASSQGTSGGTDTQYF. The CDR3 region has the DNA TGCGCCAGCAGCCAAGGGACTAGCGGGGGCACAGATACGCAGTATTTT.

This clonotype was detected ten times or more. The chain employs TRBV20-1 and TRBJ2-4, with 15 bases aligning to TRBD2. The V segment lost 0 bases and the J segment 15 bases; nucleotides outside the gene matches: 6. CDR1 is DFQATT, CDR2 SNEGSKA, per germline (reference sequence). This CDR3 is 14 amino acids long. The CDR3 DNA is TGCAGTGCTAGAGAAGGGACTAGCGGGGGGTATTGGTACTTC. Residues: CSAREGTSGGYWYF.

This clonotype came up many times. This chain joins TRBV28 and TRBJ1-1, with a tentative D call TRBD1 (6 bases). Germline CDR1 is MDHEN and CDR2 is SYDVKM. The CDR3 extends over 14 amino acids. V was pared by 5 bases and J by 1 base, with 11 bases between. The CDR3 here is CASSGQHSNTEAFF. DNA for the CDR3: TGTGCCAGCAGTGGACAGCATTCGAACACTGAAGCTTTCTTT. The entire variable domain, with the rest obtained from reference TRBV28 and TRBJ1-1, is as follows: DVKVTQSSRYLVKRTGEKVFLECVQDMDHENMFWYRQDPGLGLRLIYFSYDVKMKEKGDIPEGYSVSREKKERFSLILESASTNQTSMYLCASSGQHSNTEAFFGQGTRLTVV.

This clonotype was seen at least ten times. The chain couples TRBV29-1 to TRBJ2-3, with TRBD2 as a possible D gene (6 bases). Per the germline V gene, CDR1 is SQVTM and CDR2 is ANQGSEA. V lost 3 bases, J lost 1 base, and 11 bases lay in between. This CDR3 comprises 14 residues. In DNA, the CDR3 is TGCAGCGTTGAGGGGTCTAGCGGCACAGATACGCAGTATTTT. Protein sequence: CSVEGSSGTDTQYF.

This clonotype appeared many times. The rearrangement uses TRBV4-1 and TRBJ1-5, with a possible D match to TRBD1 (5 bases). There are 15 residues in the CDR3. With 1 base removed from V and 2 bases from J, the gap between germline ends came to 9 bases. In germline, CDR1 is MGHRA, CDR2 YSYEKL. The CDR3 DNA reads TGCGCCAGCAGCCAAGGGGGGGGTGGCAATCAGCCCCAGCATTTT. Amino acid sequence: CASSQGGGGNQPQHF.

V and J are TRBV6-4 and TRBJ2-2, with unresolved D. Trimming stripped 6 bases from V and 0 bases from J, with 5 bases between. The CDR3 extends over 13 amino acids. Per germline, CDR1 MRHNA and CDR2 SNTAGT. The CDR3 sequence is CASRTTNTGELFF. The CDR3 DNA reads TGTGCCAGCAGGACAACGAACACCGGGGAGCTGTTTTTT.

In its sample, this clonotype was seen a few times. The chain uses TRBV6-1 and TRBJ1-4; 9 bases line up with TRBD1. The CDR3 has 15 residues. The trim removed 5 bases at V and 6 bases at J, leaving 7 bases unmatched. Germline V gives CDR1 MNHNS, CDR2 SASEGT. The CDR3 here is CASSFYRQGDEKLFF. CDR3 coding DNA: TGTGCCAGCAGTTTTTACAGACAGGGGGATGAAAAACTGTTTTTT.

This clonotype was seen more than once but under ten times. The rearrangement links TRBV5-5 to TRBJ2-3, with 11 positions matching TRBD2. CDR3 length equals 15 residues. The V gene's germline CDR1 is SGHKS and CDR2 YYEKEE (reference sequence). The junction had 3 bases not matched to a gene; V was cut back by 0 bases and J by 6 bases. The chain's CDR3 is CASSLGGLAADTQYF. The DNA for the CDR3 is TGTGCCAGCAGCTTGGGGGGACTAGCGGCGGATACGCAGTATTTT.

This clonotype showed up just a few times. This chain uses TRBV10-3 with TRBJ1-2, with D hard to call. The CDR3 is 13 amino acids. Germline loops: CDR1 ENHRY, CDR2 SYGVKD. The ends were cut back, 2 bases at V and 4 bases at J, with 8 bases in the middle. This CDR3 reads CAISEEGSYGYTF. The CDR3 DNA sequence: TGTGCCATCAGTGAGGAGGGATCCTATGGCTACACCTTC.

This CDR3 reads CASSQYPGGNQPQHF. The CDR3 nucleotides are TGCGCCAGCAGCCAATACCCAGGGGGCAATCAGCCCCAGCATTTT. V usage is TRBV4-3 and J usage is TRBJ1-5, with a possible D match to TRBD1 (6 bases). V was trimmed by 2 bases and J by 2 bases, leaving 10 bases between them. The CDR3 sequence is 15 residues long. Germline assignment: CDR1 LGHNA and CDR2 YSLEER.

The gene calls are TRBV6-2 or TRBV6-3 and TRBJ2-7, with 8 bases lining up with TRBD1. CDR1 is MNHEY, CDR2 SVGEGT, per germline. The CDR3 totals 14 residues. V shed 4 bases, J shed 4 bases, and the junction held 6 bases outside the gene matches. The CDR3 reads CASSSLRGRYEQYF. The CDR3 DNA reads TGTGCCAGCAGTTCGCTCAGGGGGCGGTACGAGCAGTACTTC.

Ten or more counts support this clonotype. The chain combines TRBV12-3 or TRBV12-4 with TRBJ1-5; D unresolved. The CDR3 is 16 amino acids. Trimming took off 3 bases at V and 15 bases at J, with 27 bases between the two ends. The CDR3 DNA is TGTGCCAGCAGTTTCGGAGATCATGGTATCACGGCAGCCCGGCATTTT. As protein: CASSFGDHGITAARHF.